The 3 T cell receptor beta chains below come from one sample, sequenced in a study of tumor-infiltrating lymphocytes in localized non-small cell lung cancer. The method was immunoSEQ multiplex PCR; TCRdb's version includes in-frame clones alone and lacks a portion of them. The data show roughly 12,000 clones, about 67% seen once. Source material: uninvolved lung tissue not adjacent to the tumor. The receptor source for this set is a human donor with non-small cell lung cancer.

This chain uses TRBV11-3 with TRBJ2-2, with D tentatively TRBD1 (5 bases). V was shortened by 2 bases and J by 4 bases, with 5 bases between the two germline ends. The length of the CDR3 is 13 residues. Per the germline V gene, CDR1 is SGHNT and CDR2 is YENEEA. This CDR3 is CASSLRGTGELFF. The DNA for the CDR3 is TGTGCCAGCAGCTTAAGGGGCACCGGGGAGCTGTTTTTT.

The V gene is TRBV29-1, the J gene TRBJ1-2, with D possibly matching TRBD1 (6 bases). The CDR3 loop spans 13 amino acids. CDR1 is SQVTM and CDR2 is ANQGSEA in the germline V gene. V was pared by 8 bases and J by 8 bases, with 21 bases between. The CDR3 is CSIYRERGDGYTF. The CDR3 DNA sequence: TGCAGCATATACAGGGAAAGAGGTGACGGCTACACCTTC.

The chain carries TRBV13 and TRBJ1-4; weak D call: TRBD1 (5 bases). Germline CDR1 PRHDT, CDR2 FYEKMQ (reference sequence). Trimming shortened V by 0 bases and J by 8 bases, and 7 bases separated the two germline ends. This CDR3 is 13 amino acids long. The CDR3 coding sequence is TGTGCCAGCAGCTTAGGGGGACGGGAAAAACTGTTTTTT. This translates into CASSLGGREKLFF.